This T cell receptor beta chain came from a study of blood T cell repertoires in COVID-19. Across the whole study: Specimens from acute and convalescent COVID-19 originated in the United States, Italy and Spain.

The CDR3 totals 12 residues. In germline, CDR1 is GTSNPN, CDR2 SVGIG (reference sequence). V was pared by 8 bases and J by 6 bases, with 10 bases of the junction left unmatched. Libraries were prepared by immunoSEQ multiplex PCR; TCRdb keeps only in-frame clonotypes and omits some of them. The sample records tens of thousands of clones, 70% to 85% being singletons. What was sequenced was peripheral blood. The TCR sequence derives from a man aged 50 or older with acute or convalescent COVID-19. V is TRBV30 and J is TRBJ2-7; 7 nucleotides line up with TRBD1. CDR3 residues: CAGTQGRSEQYF. The CDR3 nucleotides read TGTGCCGGGACACAGGGGCGTAGCGAGCAGTACTTC.